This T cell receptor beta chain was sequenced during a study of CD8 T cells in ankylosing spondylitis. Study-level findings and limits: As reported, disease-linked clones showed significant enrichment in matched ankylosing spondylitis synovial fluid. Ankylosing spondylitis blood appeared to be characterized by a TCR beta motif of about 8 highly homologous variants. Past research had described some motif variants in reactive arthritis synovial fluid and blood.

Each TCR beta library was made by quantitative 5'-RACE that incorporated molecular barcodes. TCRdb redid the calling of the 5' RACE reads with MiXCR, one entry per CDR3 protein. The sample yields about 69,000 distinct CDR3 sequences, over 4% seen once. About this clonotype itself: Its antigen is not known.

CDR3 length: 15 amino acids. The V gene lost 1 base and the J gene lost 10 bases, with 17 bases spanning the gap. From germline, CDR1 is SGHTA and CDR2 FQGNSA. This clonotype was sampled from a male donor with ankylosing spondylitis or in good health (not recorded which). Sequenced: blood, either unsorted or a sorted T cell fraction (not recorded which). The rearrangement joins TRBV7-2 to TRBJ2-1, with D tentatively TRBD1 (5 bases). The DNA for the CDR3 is TGTGCCAGCAGCTTAGTAGGTGGGGCTGGCTGGGAGCAGTTCTTC. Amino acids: CASSLVGGAGWEQFF.